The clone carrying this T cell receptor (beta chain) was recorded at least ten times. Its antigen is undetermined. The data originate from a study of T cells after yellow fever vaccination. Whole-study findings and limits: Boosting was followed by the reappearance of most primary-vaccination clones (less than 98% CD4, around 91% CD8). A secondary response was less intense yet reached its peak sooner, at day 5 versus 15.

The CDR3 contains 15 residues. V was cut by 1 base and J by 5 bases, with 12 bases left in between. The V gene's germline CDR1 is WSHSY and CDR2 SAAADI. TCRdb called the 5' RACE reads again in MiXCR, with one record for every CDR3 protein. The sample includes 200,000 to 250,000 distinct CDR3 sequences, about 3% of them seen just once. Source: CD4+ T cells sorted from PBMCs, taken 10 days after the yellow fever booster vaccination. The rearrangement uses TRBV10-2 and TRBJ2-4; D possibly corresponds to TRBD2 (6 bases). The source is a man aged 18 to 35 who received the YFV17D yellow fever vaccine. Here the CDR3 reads CASSEWGLKENIQYF. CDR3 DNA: TGCGCCAGCAGTGAGTGGGGACTTAAGGAAAACATTCAGTACTTC.